These 17 T cell receptor beta chains share one sample of origin, sequenced in a study of blood T cell repertoires in COVID-19. Produced via immunoSEQ multiplex PCR; TCRdb's table is partial and in-frame only. The table lists under 95,000 clones, 87% of them singletons. Sequencing was performed on peripheral blood. The source of these receptors is a human donor with acute or convalescent COVID-19. The donor label of this sample is uncertain.

The CDR3 nucleotides are TGTGCCAGCAGTTTTCGAGAAAACTATGGCTACACCTTC. Encoded protein: CASSFRENYGYTF. The rearrangement uses TRBV27 and TRBJ1-2; D not resolved. The ends were cut back, 3 bases at V and 2 bases at J, with 7 bases in the middle. From germline, CDR1 is MNHEY and CDR2 SMNVEV (reference sequence). CDR3 length equals 13 residues.

The rearrangement joins TRBV19 to TRBJ2-2, with TRBD1 identical over 9 bases. CDR1 LNHDA and CDR2 SQIVND come from the germline V gene (reference sequence). V was clipped by 1 base and J by 5 bases; unmatched bases: 8. This CDR3 has 17 amino acids. The CDR3 DNA sequence: TGTGCCAGTAGTATAGGGGTGGGGACAGGGCGAACCGGGGAGCTGTTTTTT. Its protein is CASSIGVGTGRTGELFF.

The chain carries TRBV9 and TRBJ2-1, with 11 bases fitting TRBD2. The germline V gene has CDR1 SGDLS and CDR2 YYNGEE. With 2 bases clipped from V and 5 bases from J, the junction kept 3 bases outside the gene matches. This CDR3 spans 15 amino acids. The chain's CDR3 is CASSVSGGANNEQFF. DNA of the CDR3: TGTGCCAGCAGCGTTAGCGGGGGGGCTAACAATGAGCAGTTCTTC.

V usage is TRBV29-1 and J usage is TRBJ2-2, with D possibly matching TRBD1 (6 bases). CDR3 size: 15 residues. The germline V and J ends were trimmed by 7 bases and 2 bases, with 17 bases remaining between them. Germline CDR1 and CDR2: SQVTM and ANQGSEA. The CDR3 DNA reads TGCAGCGCCGCAATGGACAGACCTAACACCGGGGAGCTGTTTTTT. Translating it yields CSAAMDRPNTGELFF.

This clone has only one observation. The chain couples TRBV7-6 to TRBJ2-1; maybe TRBD2 (7 bases). Trimming shortened V by 1 base and J by 7 bases, and 17 bases separated the two germline ends. Germline CDR1 reads SGHVS; CDR2 reads FNYEAQ. The CDR3 totals 16 residues. CDR3 loop: CASSLGRGAKGNEQFF. The CDR3 DNA sequence: TGTGCCAGCAGCTTAGGTCGGGGGGCAAAGGGGAATGAGCAGTTCTTC.

The CDR3 region has the DNA TGCAGCGTTGCCCGACAGGGATCGGCATTGAGGCGCGAGCAGTACTTC. This translates into CSVARQGSALRREQYF. The gene calls are TRBV29-1 and TRBJ2-7, with TRBD1 identical over 7 bases. Losses at the gene ends were 4 bases for V and 6 bases for J; bases not matched to a gene: 18. The germline gives CDR1 SQVTM, CDR2 ANQGSEA. The CDR3 runs to 16 residues.

This chain connects TRBV28 to TRBJ2-5; 9 bases fit TRBD2. The CDR3 runs to 15 residues. Germline CDR1 and CDR2: MDHEN and SYDVKM. The V segment lost 7 bases and the J segment 4 bases; nucleotides outside the gene matches: 10. This chain's CDR3 is CASTARRGGSETQYF. Written as DNA, the CDR3 is TGTGCCAGCACCGCCCGGCGGGGGGGCTCAGAGACCCAGTACTTC.

The gene calls are TRBV24-1 and TRBJ1-1; TRBD1 matches 8 bases. Per germline, CDR1 KGHDR and CDR2 SFDVKD. Trimming at V came to 6 bases and at J to 7 bases, leaving 12 bases not matched to a gene. The CDR3 has 15 residues. The CDR3 region has the DNA TGTGCCACCAGTCGAGCAGGGGGCAACGGGGGTGAAGCTTTCTTT. As protein: CATSRAGGNGGEAFF.

This chain links TRBV11-2 with TRBJ1-5; D is possibly TRBD1 (6 bases). The V and J ends lost 1 base and 6 bases respectively, with 13 bases between them. Germline values: CDR1 SGHAT, CDR2 FQNNGV. The CDR3 is made up of 15 amino acids. CDR3 bases: TGTGCCAGCAGCTTAGGCGGGGGGCCAAGTCAGCCCCAGCATTTT. Translated, it gives CASSLGGGPSQPQHF.

About this clone: At the DNA level, this CDR3 is encoded by other sequences in the same sample as well. The chain recombines TRBV2 with TRBJ1-5; D might be TRBD1 (6 bases). Trimming pared 2 bases from V and 4 bases from J, leaving 9 bases between. The CDR3 runs 14 residues. The germline V gene has CDR1 SNHLY and CDR2 FYNNEI. CDR3: CASSENRDNQPQHF. The CDR3 region has the DNA TGTGCCAGCAGTGAAAACAGGGATAATCAGCCCCAGCATTTT.

V is TRBV5-4 and J is TRBJ2-2; 15 bases are a match to TRBD2. This CDR3 comprises 16 residues. The germline V gene has CDR1 SGHNT and CDR2 YYREEE (reference sequence). V lost 4 bases, J lost 7 bases, and 5 bases stayed unmatched. CDR3: CASSRGLAGGSGELFF. DNA of the CDR3: TGTGCCAGCAGCCGGGGACTAGCGGGGGGCAGCGGGGAGCTGTTTTTT. Full variable domain (remainder filled in from reference TRBV5-4 and TRBJ2-2): ETGVTQSPTHLIKTRGQQVTLRCSSQSGHNTVSWYQQALGQGPQFIFQYYREEENGRGNFPPRFSGLQFPNYSSELNVNALELDDSALYLCASSRGLAGGSGELFFGEGSRLTVL.

This clone showed up just a few times. The chain links TRBV2 to TRBJ1-3; D gene unclear. Germline V lookup: CDR1 SNHLY, CDR2 FYNNEI. The CDR3 extends over 14 amino acids. V lost 3 bases, J lost 0 bases, and 6 bases lay in between. As DNA, the CDR3 is TGTGCCAGCAGTGAGGAGCACTCTGGAAACACCATATATTTT. Its protein is CASSEEHSGNTIYF.

This clone was seen only once. The V gene is TRBV5-1, the J gene TRBJ2-5; 15 bases are a match to TRBD2. The length of the CDR3 is 17 residues. V was pared by 4 bases and J by 4 bases, with 8 bases of the junction left unmatched. Per germline, CDR1 SGHRS and CDR2 YFSETQ. CDR3 amino acids: CASSPQGLAGGGETQYF. The DNA of the CDR3 is TGCGCCAGCAGCCCCCAGGGACTAGCGGGGGGAGGAGAGACCCAGTACTTC. Based on the CDR3 plus reference TRBV5-1 and TRBJ2-5, the full variable domain is KAGVTQTPRYLIKTRGQQVTLSCSPISGHRSVSWYQQTPGQGLQFLFEYFSETQRNKGNFPGRFSGRQFSNSRSEMNVSTLELGDSALYLCASSPQGLAGGGETQYFGPGTRLLVL.

The chain recombines TRBV3-1 (or the pseudogene TRBV3-2) with TRBJ2-1; 13 nucleotides line up with TRBD2. Germline trimming cut 1 base from V and 12 bases from J; bases unmatched to any gene: 3. This CDR3 spans 14 amino acids. CDR1 LGHDT and CDR2 YNNKEL come from the germline V gene (reference sequence). The CDR3 bases are TGTGCCAGCAGCCAAGGGACTAGCGGGGGACCGCAGTTCTTC. It codes for CASSQGTSGGPQFF.

The count of this clone is one. The CDR3 loop is CASSEASGGFSSYNEQFF. CDR3 nucleotide sequence: TGCGCCAGCAGTGAGGCGAGCGGGGGGTTCAGCTCCTACAATGAGCAGTTCTTC. The chain employs TRBV10-2 and TRBJ2-1; TRBD2 aligns across 9 bases. V trimming: 2 bases; J trimming: 0 bases; junction bases outside the gene matches: 8. Germline V gene data show CDR1 as WSHSY and CDR2 as SAAADI. CDR3 length: 18 residues.

The V call is TRBV7-2, the J call TRBJ2-3; 9 positions agree with TRBD2. This CDR3 comprises 16 residues. The germline V gene has CDR1 SGHTA and CDR2 FQGNSA. With V trimmed by 5 bases and J by 6 bases, 12 bases remained unmatched. The CDR3 DNA sequence: TGTGCCAGCAGCAAATCCGGGACTAGCTATTTTGATACGCAGTATTTT. It yields the protein CASSKSGTSYFDTQYF. The full variable domain, rest sourced from reference TRBV7-2 and TRBJ2-3, is GAGVSQSPSNKVTEKGKDVELRCDPISGHTALYWYRQSLGQGLEFLIYFQGNSAPDKSGLPSDRFSAERTGGSVSTLTIQRTQQEDSAVYLCASSKSGTSYFDTQYFGPGTRLTVL.

This rearrangement joins TRBV6-2 or TRBV6-3 to TRBJ2-3; D perhaps matches TRBD2 (6 bases). Trimming pared 2 bases from V and 6 bases from J, leaving 12 bases between. CDR1 is MNHEY and CDR2 is SVGEGT in the germline V gene. This CDR3 region has 14 residues. CDR3 protein: CASSYGRLSDTQYF. CDR3 in DNA: TGTGCCAGCAGTTACGGGAGGCTCTCTGATACGCAGTATTTT.